This entry lists 4 T cell receptor beta chains sequenced from one sample in a study of control samples from healthy donors and cancer patients (TCRdb year 2020). The library was made by the immunoSEQ multiplex PCR assay. TCRdb took over this immuneACCESS table, retaining in-frame rearrangements with V and J assigned. Such tables are incomplete; in checked studies, under half of the missing clones stem from an unresolved V gene, and the remainder is unexplained. This sample lists 25,000 to 30,000 clones; about 87% were detected once. The top ten hold 1.6% of the sample. What was sequenced was PBMCs. Receptor source: a woman aged 40 to 55 with lung cancer.

The gene calls are TRBV6-1 and TRBJ1-4, with TRBD1 as a possible D gene (6 bases). Trimming pared 6 bases from V and 1 base from J, leaving 9 bases between. CDR1 MNHNS and CDR2 SASEGT come from the germline V gene. This CDR3 is 14 amino acids long. The CDR3: CASRKGETNEKLFF. As DNA, the CDR3 is TGTGCCAGCAGAAAGGGGGAAACTAATGAAAAACTGTTTTTT.

The V and J genes are TRBV7-9 and TRBJ2-5, with D possibly TRBD2 on 5 matching bases. CDR3 length: 14 amino acids. V was shortened by 5 bases and J by 6 bases, with 16 bases between the two germline ends. Looked up from germline, CDR1 is SEHNR and CDR2 is FQNEAQ (reference sequence). The CDR3 loop reads CASSPGGLWKTQYF. CDR3 DNA sequence: TGTGCCAGCAGCCCAGGCGGGTTATGGAAGACCCAGTACTTC.

The V call is TRBV7-9, the J call TRBJ2-3; D might be TRBD1 (7 bases). Germline CDR1 is SEHNR and CDR2 is FQNEAQ (reference sequence). The V end was cut by 1 base, the J end by 5 bases, with 13 bases between. The CDR3 consists of 15 residues. The CDR3 is CASSLGAGGRDTQYF. CDR3 in DNA: TGTGCCAGCAGCTTAGGGGCAGGGGGGAGAGATACGCAGTATTTT.

The chain recombines TRBV28 with TRBJ1-5; 10 nucleotides agree with TRBD1. The CDR3 loop spans 16 amino acids. Germline CDR1 and CDR2: MDHEN and SYDVKM. With V trimmed by 7 bases and J by 6 bases, 12 bases remained unmatched. CDR3 sequence: CASTLSGGQGTQPQHF. CDR3 coding DNA: TGTGCCAGCACCCTATCCGGGGGACAGGGGACTCAGCCCCAGCATTTT.